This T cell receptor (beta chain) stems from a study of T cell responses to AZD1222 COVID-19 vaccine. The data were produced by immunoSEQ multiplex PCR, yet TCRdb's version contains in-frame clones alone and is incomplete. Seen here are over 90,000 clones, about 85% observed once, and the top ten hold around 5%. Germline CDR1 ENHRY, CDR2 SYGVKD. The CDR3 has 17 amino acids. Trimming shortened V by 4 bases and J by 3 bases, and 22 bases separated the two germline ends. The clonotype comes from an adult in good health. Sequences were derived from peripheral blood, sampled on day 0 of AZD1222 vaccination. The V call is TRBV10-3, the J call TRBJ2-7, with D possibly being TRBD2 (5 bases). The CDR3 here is CAISVRAANGENYEQYF. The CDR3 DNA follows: TGTGCCATCAGTGTTCGGGCAGCCAACGGGGAAAACTACGAGCAGTACTTC.